Below, 29 T cell receptor beta chains from the same sample are listed, as sequenced in a study of blood T cell repertoires in COVID-19. Method: immunoSEQ multiplex PCR; TCRdb's copy keeps in-frame clones and lacks some. The table includes approximately 92,000 clones, just over 85% detected once. Sequenced sample: peripheral blood. The receptors shown here come from a woman in her fifties or sixties in a cohort sampled during active or convalescent COVID-19.

This clone was seen a handful of times. The chain couples TRBV30 to TRBJ1-3; 7 nucleotides agree with TRBD1. The V gene end was trimmed by 3 bases and the J gene end by 4 bases; junction bases not matched to a gene: 9. This CDR3 comprises 15 residues. Germline values: CDR1 GTSNPN, CDR2 SVGIG (reference sequence). The CDR3 loop is CAWRLQGVAGNTIYF. The DNA for the CDR3 is TGTGCCTGGAGGCTTCAGGGGGTAGCCGGAAACACCATATATTTT. Supplemented by reference TRBV30 and TRBJ1-3, the full variable domain reads SQTIHQWPATLVQPVGSPLSLECTVEGTSNPNLYWYRQAAGRGLQLLFYSVGIGQISSEVPQNLSASRPQDRQFILSSKKLLLSDSGFYLCAWRLQGVAGNTIYFGEGSWLTVV.

V and J are TRBV4-2 and TRBJ2-2; a weak D match, TRBD2 (6 bases). The CDR3 spans 15 residues. V was clipped by 3 bases and J by 0 bases, with 8 bases between them. Germline V CDR1 and CDR2: LGHNA, YNFKEQ. CDR3 sequence: CASSQEGSNTGELFF. CDR3 DNA sequence: TGTGCCAGCAGCCAGGAGGGATCGAACACCGGGGAGCTGTTTTTT.

V and J are TRBV5-1 and TRBJ2-7; 7 bases map to TRBD2. The CDR3 extends over 15 amino acids. In germline, CDR1 is SGHRS, CDR2 YFSETQ. Trimming removed 0 bases from V and 9 bases from J; junction bases left unmatched: 12. CDR3 loop: CASSLGIAGIVGQYF. CDR3 bases: TGCGCCAGCAGCTTGGGAATAGCGGGCATAGTGGGGCAGTACTTC.

This clone was counted a single time. The chain links TRBV5-1 to TRBJ2-1, with TRBD2 matching 7 bases. Germline CDR1 SGHRS, CDR2 YFSETQ. V shed 2 bases, J shed 8 bases, and the junction held 7 bases outside the gene matches. CDR3 length equals 14 residues. The CDR3: CASSFRRESHEQFF. CDR3 coding DNA: TGCGCCAGCAGCTTTAGGCGGGAGTCCCATGAGCAGTTCTTC.

CDR3 amino acids: CSVGQGGYTGELFF. Here the CDR3 DNA reads TGCAGCGTTGGGCAGGGAGGATACACCGGGGAGCTGTTTTTT. The rearrangement uses TRBV29-1 and TRBJ2-2, with D maybe TRBD2 (6 bases). This CDR3 has 14 residues. Germline V gene sequence: CDR1 SQVTM, CDR2 ANQGSEA. The V and J ends lost 4 bases and 3 bases respectively, with 12 bases between them.

This chain links TRBV19 with TRBJ1-5; D possibly corresponds to TRBD1 (6 bases). V gave up 7 bases and J gave up 7 bases, with 17 bases separating them. Germline assignment: CDR1 LNHDA and CDR2 SQIVND (reference sequence). The CDR3 extends over 14 amino acids. CDR3 sequence reads: CASNLQGYGQPQHF. The CDR3 DNA sequence: TGTGCCAGTAATTTACAGGGTTACGGGCAGCCCCAGCATTTT. The full variable domain, completed using reference TRBV19 and TRBJ1-5, is DGGITQSPKYLFRKEGQNVTLSCEQNLNHDAMYWYRQDPGQGLRLIYYSQIVNDFQKGDIAEGYSVSREKKESFPLTVTSAQKNPTAFYLCASNLQGYGQPQHFGDGTRLSIL.

This clone was found once. The J gene is TRBJ1-4, the V gene TRBV19; maybe TRBD1 (5 bases). In germline, CDR1 is LNHDA, CDR2 SQIVND (reference sequence). The CDR3 has 13 amino acids. The V gene lost 1 base and the J gene lost 14 bases, with 14 bases spanning the gap. The CDR3 DNA sequence: TGTGCCAGTAGTATAGGTCAGGGTCGAATGCTGTTTTTT. This codes for CASSIGQGRMLFF.

V gene TRBV25-1 combines with J gene TRBJ1-5; 7 bases align to TRBD1. CDR3 length: 15 amino acids. Germline CDR1 MGHDK, CDR2 SYGVNS. Trimming at V came to 6 bases and at J to 3 bases, leaving 8 bases not matched to a gene. CDR3 coding DNA: TGTGCCAGCAGGACAGGGTATCAGGTCAATCAGCCCCAGCATTTT. As protein: CASRTGYQVNQPQHF.

This clone was seen a handful of times. V gene TRBV7-8 combines with J gene TRBJ1-2; possibly TRBD1 for D (5 bases). The length of the CDR3 is 16 residues. V was trimmed by 5 bases and J by 5 bases, leaving 21 bases between them. The V gene's germline CDR1 is SGHVS and CDR2 FQNEAQ. CDR3 coding DNA: TGTGCCAGCAGCGGGGGGGTGACCCGAAGAGGGTATGGCTACACCTTC. Translated: CASSGGVTRRGYGYTF.

The chain joins TRBV6-5 to TRBJ1-3; D is perhaps TRBD1 (6 bases). This CDR3 region has 15 residues. Looked up from germline, CDR1 is MNHEY and CDR2 is SVGAGI. Trimming removed 2 bases at V and 0 bases at J, with 8 bases between. The CDR3 DNA follows: TGTGCCAGCAGTTACGCGGACAGCTCTGGAAACACCATATATTTT. Protein product: CASSYADSSGNTIYF.

The gene calls are TRBV6-2 or TRBV6-3 and TRBJ1-1; 11 bases match TRBD1. CDR3 size: 16 residues. Trimming at V came to 5 bases and at J to 4 bases, leaving 9 bases not matched to a gene. Germline values: CDR1 MNHEY, CDR2 SVGEGT. CDR3 in amino acids: CASSLFRTGGSTEAFF. As DNA, the CDR3 is TGTGCCAGCAGTCTATTCCGGACAGGGGGCTCCACTGAAGCTTTCTTT.

This chain joins TRBV5-5 and TRBJ1-4, with D perhaps matching TRBD1 (5 bases). The CDR3 has 14 residues. CDR1 and CDR2 from the germline V gene are SGHKS and YYEKEE (reference sequence). Trimming pared 0 bases from V and 17 bases from J, leaving 20 bases between. The CDR3 region is CASSLEGRNRGIFF. The CDR3, as DNA: TGTGCCAGCAGCTTGGAGGGGAGGAACCGGGGGATTTTTTTT.

The chain recombines TRBV11-1 with TRBJ1-1; a weak D match, TRBD1 (6 bases). CDR1 and CDR2 from the germline V gene are SGHAT and FQDESV (reference sequence). Trimming shortened V by 1 base and J by 4 bases, and 16 bases separated the two germline ends. The CDR3 loop spans 16 amino acids. CDR3 sequence reads: CASSLGWGTYATEAFF. CDR3 nucleotide sequence: TGTGCCAGCAGCTTAGGGTGGGGGACATACGCCACTGAAGCTTTCTTT.

This chain uses TRBV12-3 or TRBV12-4 with TRBJ1-1; 7 nucleotides align to TRBD1. Trimming cost V 6 bases and J 10 bases; bases outside gene matches: 8. The CDR3 length is 12 residues. The CDR3 nucleotides read TGTGCCAGCAGACCCGACAGGGTTGGAGCTTTCTTT. This codes for CASRPDRVGAFF.

The chain is built from TRBV12-3 or TRBV12-4 and TRBJ1-2; TRBD1 aligns across 8 bases. CDR3 length: 13 amino acids. The junction had 2 bases not matched to a gene; V was cut back by 5 bases and J by 3 bases. The CDR3 loop is CASSAGQDYGYTF. DNA of the CDR3: TGTGCCAGCAGTGCGGGACAGGACTATGGCTACACCTTC.

The chain joins TRBV21-1 to TRBJ1-4; no DNA check was done on the table's D call, TRBD1. TRBV21-1 is a known pseudogene. The CDR3 length is 16 residues. DNA of the CDR3: TGTGCCAGCAGCAAAAACGCGGGACAGTTTAATGAAAAACTGTTTTTT. Amino acid sequence: CASSKNAGQFNEKLFF.

The chain carries TRBV6-1 and TRBJ2-3, with a weak D call TRBD1 (5 bases). V lost 1 base and J lost 2, with 10 bases in between. The CDR3 totals 15 residues. The V gene's germline CDR1 is MNHNS and CDR2 SASEGT. The CDR3 coding sequence is TGTGCCAGCAGTGAAGGGCAGGGCTTCACAGATACGCAGTATTTT. As protein: CASSEGQGFTDTQYF.

This chain uses TRBV19 with TRBJ1-1; 10 bases are shared with TRBD1. CDR1 and CDR2 (germline): LNHDA, SQIVND (reference sequence). The CDR3 is 16 amino acids. The V and J ends lost 4 bases and 5 bases, in that order; junction bases with no gene match: 10. The CDR3 here is CASSTIPGQGMTEAFF. CDR3 nucleotide sequence: TGTGCCAGTAGTACCATACCGGGACAGGGGATGACTGAAGCTTTCTTT.

The V gene is TRBV5-6, the J gene TRBJ1-5; 10 bases agree with TRBD1. CDR1 SGHDT and CDR2 YYEEEE come from the germline V gene. V was clipped by 2 bases and J by 9 bases; unmatched bases: 2. This CDR3 has 13 amino acids. The CDR3 here is CASSFGQGGPQHF. The CDR3 DNA is TGTGCCAGCAGCTTTGGACAGGGGGGGCCCCAGCATTTT.

The J gene is TRBJ1-1, the V gene TRBV5-4; 11 bases line up with TRBD1. The CDR3 spans 15 residues. Germline-derived CDR1 and CDR2 are SGHNT and YYREEE (reference sequence). The J segment lost 4 bases and the V segment lost 4 bases, leaving 6 bases of the junction unmatched. The CDR3 nucleotides are TGTGCCAGCAGCCCGGACAGGGGGCTGGCCACTGAAGCTTTCTTT. Protein: CASSPDRGLATEAFF. The full variable domain, with the rest looked up from reference TRBV5-4 and TRBJ1-1, is ETGVTQSPTHLIKTRGQQVTLRCSSQSGHNTVSWYQQALGQGPQFIFQYYREEENGRGNFPPRFSGLQFPNYSSELNVNALELDDSALYLCASSPDRGLATEAFFGQGTRLTVV.

This clone appeared a few times. The chain recombines TRBV24-1 with TRBJ2-3, with a tentative D call TRBD2 (6 bases). The germline V gene encodes CDR1 KGHDR and CDR2 SFDVKD. Deletions cut 4 bases from V and 14 bases from J, with 15 bases between. The length of the CDR3 is 12 residues. The CDR3 loop reads CATSDTGTRMYF. CDR3 nucleotide sequence: TGTGCCACCAGTGACACCGGGACTCGCATGTATTTT.

V and J are TRBV2 and TRBJ1-4, with a possible D match to TRBD1 (6 bases). The CDR3 totals 19 residues. Germline assignment: CDR1 SNHLY and CDR2 FYNNEI. Trimming left V 4 bases short and J 0 bases short, with 21 bases between. CDR3 nucleotide sequence: TGTGCCAGCAGTGTTCGGGGGGGCGGGAAACTTACAACTAATGAAAAACTGTTTTTT. Translation: CASSVRGGGKLTTNEKLFF.

The genes are TRBV19 and TRBJ2-7; possibly TRBD2 for D (6 bases). The CDR3 contains 15 residues. Per germline, CDR1 LNHDA and CDR2 SQIVND (reference sequence). With 3 bases removed from V and 6 bases from J, the gap between germline ends came to 18 bases. The CDR3 coding sequence is TGTGCCAGTAGTATTCTGGGAGGAGAATCGAGCGAGCAGTACTTC. This gives the protein CASSILGGESSEQYF.

The sample holds one count of this clone. The rearrangement links TRBV4-1 to TRBJ2-7; TRBD1 matches 10 bases. CDR1 and CDR2 from the germline V gene are MGHRA and YSYEKL. The CDR3 has 16 residues. The J segment lost 3 bases and the V segment lost 4 bases, leaving 9 bases of the junction unmatched. This CDR3 reads CASSPKRGQGGYEQYF. CDR3 nucleotides: TGCGCCAGCAGCCCCAAACGAGGACAGGGGGGCTACGAGCAGTACTTC.

The V gene is TRBV15, the J gene TRBJ2-4, with a tentative D call TRBD1 (5 bases). This CDR3 contains 16 residues. V lost 3 bases to trimming and J lost 9 bases, with 21 bases between them. From germline, CDR1 is LNHNV and CDR2 YYDKDF (reference sequence). The CDR3 sequence: CATSSGVGAATSIQYF. In nucleotides, the CDR3 is TGTGCCACCAGCAGTGGGGTTGGGGCCGCCACGTCCATTCAGTACTTC.

In this sample, this clone turned up a few times. The chain links TRBV19 to TRBJ1-1; 12 bases match TRBD1. The CDR3 runs to 16 residues. The trim removed 7 bases at V and 6 bases at J, leaving 12 bases unmatched. CDR1 and CDR2 from the germline V gene are LNHDA and SQIVND (reference sequence). The CDR3 DNA follows: TGTGCCAGTACCATAACCGCGGGACAGGGGGCCGCTGAAGCTTTCTTT. It is translated as CASTITAGQGAAEAFF.

The chain couples TRBV3-1 (or the pseudogene TRBV3-2) to TRBJ2-3; D perhaps matches TRBD2 (5 bases). Germline CDR1 reads LGHDT; CDR2 reads YNNKEL (reference sequence). The V end lost 4 bases, the J end lost 7 bases, and 9 bases lay between the germline ends. CDR3 length equals 12 residues. CDR3 in amino acids: CASSPDSNTQYF. Written as DNA, the CDR3 is TGTGCCAGCAGCCCGGACTCCAATACGCAGTATTTT.

The chain recombines TRBV2 with TRBJ2-5; perhaps TRBD2 as D (5 bases). Germline V gene sequence: CDR1 SNHLY, CDR2 FYNNEI. V was shortened by 3 bases and J by 6 bases, with 11 bases between the two germline ends. The CDR3 contains 13 residues. The CDR3 reads CASSESGGKTQYF. The CDR3 DNA sequence: TGTGCCAGCAGTGAGAGCGGTGGCAAGACCCAGTACTTC.

The chain combines TRBV6-5 with TRBJ2-7; 11 bases map to TRBD2. V trimming: 2 bases; J trimming: 6 bases; junction bases outside the gene matches: 9. This CDR3 spans 16 amino acids. The germline CDR1 and CDR2 sequences are MNHEY and SVGAGI. This chain's CDR3 is CASSYLEGSGRVEQYF. In DNA form, the CDR3 reads TGTGCCAGCAGTTACCTCGAGGGTAGCGGGAGGGTCGAGCAGTACTTC.